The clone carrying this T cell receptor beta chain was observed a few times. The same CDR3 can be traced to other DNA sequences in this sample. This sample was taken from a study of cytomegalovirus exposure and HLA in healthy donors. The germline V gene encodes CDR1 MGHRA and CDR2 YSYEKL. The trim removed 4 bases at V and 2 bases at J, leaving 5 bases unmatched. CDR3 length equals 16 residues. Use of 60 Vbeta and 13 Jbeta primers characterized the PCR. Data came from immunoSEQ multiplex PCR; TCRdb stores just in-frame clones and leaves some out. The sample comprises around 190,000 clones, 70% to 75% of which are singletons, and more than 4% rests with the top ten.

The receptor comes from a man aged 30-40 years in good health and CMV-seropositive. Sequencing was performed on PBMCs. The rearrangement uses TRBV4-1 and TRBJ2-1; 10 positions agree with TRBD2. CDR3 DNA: TGCGCCAGCAGCCGCCATACTAGCGGGGCCTACAATGAGCAGTTCTTC. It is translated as CASSRHTSGAYNEQFF.